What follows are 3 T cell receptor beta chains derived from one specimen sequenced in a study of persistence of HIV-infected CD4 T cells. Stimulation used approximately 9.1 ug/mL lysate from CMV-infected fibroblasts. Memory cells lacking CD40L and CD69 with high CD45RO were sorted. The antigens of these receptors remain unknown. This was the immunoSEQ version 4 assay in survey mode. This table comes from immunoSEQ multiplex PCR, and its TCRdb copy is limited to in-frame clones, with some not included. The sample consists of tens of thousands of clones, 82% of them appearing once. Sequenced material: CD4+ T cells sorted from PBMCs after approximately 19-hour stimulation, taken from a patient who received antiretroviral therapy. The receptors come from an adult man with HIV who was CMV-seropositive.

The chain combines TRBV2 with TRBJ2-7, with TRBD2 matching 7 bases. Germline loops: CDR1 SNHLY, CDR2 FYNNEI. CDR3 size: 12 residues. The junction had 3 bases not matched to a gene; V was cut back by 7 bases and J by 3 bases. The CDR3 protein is CASTGGGYEQYF. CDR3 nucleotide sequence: TGTGCCAGCACTGGGGGGGGCTACGAGCAGTACTTC.

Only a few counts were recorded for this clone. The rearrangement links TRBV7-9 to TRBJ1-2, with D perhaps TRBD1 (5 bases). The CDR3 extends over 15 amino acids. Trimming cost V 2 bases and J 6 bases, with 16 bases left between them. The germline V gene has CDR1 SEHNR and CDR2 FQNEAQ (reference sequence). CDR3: CASSLFPEQDHGYTF. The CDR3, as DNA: TGTGCCAGCAGCTTATTCCCTGAACAGGACCATGGCTACACCTTC. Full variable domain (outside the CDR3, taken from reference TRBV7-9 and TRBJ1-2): DTGVSQNPRHKITKRGQNVTFRCDPISEHNRLYWYRQTLGQGPEFLTYFQNEAQLEKSRLLSDRFSAERPKGSFSTLEIQRTEQGDSAMYLCASSLFPEQDHGYTFGSGTRLTVV.

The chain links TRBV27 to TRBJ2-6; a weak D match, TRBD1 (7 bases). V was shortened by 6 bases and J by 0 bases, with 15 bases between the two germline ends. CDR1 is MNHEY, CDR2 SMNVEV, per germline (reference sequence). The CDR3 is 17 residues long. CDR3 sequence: CASRLRQGGSGANVLTF. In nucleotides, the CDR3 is TGTGCCAGCAGACTCCGACAGGGAGGCTCTGGGGCCAACGTCCTGACTTTC.